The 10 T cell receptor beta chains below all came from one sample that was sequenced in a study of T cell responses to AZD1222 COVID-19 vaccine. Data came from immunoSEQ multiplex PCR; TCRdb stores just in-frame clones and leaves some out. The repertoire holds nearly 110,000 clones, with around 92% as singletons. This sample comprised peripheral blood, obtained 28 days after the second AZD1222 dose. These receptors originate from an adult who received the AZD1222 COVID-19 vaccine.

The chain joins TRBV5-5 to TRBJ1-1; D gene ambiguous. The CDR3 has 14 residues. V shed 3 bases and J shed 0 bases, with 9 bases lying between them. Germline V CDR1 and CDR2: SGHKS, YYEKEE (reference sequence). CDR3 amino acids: CASSSLAVNTEAFF. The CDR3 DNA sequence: TGTGCCAGCAGCTCGTTGGCGGTGAACACTGAAGCTTTCTTT.

CDR3 sequence: CASHRLMGTDGYTF. The DNA of the CDR3 is TGTGCCAGCCACCGTCTGATGGGTACGGATGGCTACACCTTC. The chain is built from TRBV7-9 and TRBJ1-2; D is unclear. The CDR3 is made up of 14 amino acids. The ends were cut back, 8 bases at V and 6 bases at J, with 19 bases in the middle. Germline V gives CDR1 SEHNR, CDR2 FQNEAQ (reference sequence).

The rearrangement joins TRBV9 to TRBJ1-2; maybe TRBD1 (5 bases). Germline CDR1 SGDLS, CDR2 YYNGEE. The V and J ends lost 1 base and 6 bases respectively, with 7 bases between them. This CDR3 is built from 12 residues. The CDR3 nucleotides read TGTGCCAGCAGCGTACAGGGTCATGGCTACACCTTC. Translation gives CASSVQGHGYTF.

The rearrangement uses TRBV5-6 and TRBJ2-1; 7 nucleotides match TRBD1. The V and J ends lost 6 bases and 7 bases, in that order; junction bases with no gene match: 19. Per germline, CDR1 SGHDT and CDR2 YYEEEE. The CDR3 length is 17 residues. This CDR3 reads CASTPAGQALRGNEQFF. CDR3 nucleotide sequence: TGTGCCAGCACCCCCGCAGGACAGGCGCTTAGGGGGAATGAGCAGTTCTTC.

CDR3 region: CASSQILLQNSPLHF. CDR3 coding DNA: TGTGCCAGCAGCCAGATTCTTTTGCAAAATTCACCCCTCCACTTT. The chain links TRBV7-9 to TRBJ1-6; D ambiguous. Germline assignment: CDR1 SEHNR and CDR2 FQNEAQ (reference sequence). Trimming shortened V by 5 bases and J by 7 bases, and 15 bases separated the two germline ends. The CDR3 runs to 15 residues.

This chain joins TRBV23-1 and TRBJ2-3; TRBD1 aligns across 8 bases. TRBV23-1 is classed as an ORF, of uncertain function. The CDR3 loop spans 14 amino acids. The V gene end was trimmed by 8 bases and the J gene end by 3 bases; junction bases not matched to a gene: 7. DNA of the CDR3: TGCGCCAGCCCCCTAAGACAGGGGACAGATACGCAGTATTTT. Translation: CASPLRQGTDTQYF.

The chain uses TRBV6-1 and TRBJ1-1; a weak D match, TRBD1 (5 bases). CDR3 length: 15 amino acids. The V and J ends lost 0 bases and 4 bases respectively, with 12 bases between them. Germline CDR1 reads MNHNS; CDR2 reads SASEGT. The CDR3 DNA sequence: TGTGCCAGCAGTGAAGCGCAGGGAGTTCGCACTGAAGCTTTCTTT. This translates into CASSEAQGVRTEAFF.

CDR3 DNA sequence: TGTGCTAGTGGTTTGGACGGAGTAAGTGGCTACACCTTC. Translated, it gives CASGLDGVSGYTF. The chain recombines TRBV12-5 with TRBJ1-2, with D unresolved. The germline CDR1 and CDR2 sequences are LGHNT and FRNRAP. V was shortened by 1 base and J by 7 bases, with 10 bases between the two germline ends. This CDR3 comprises 13 residues.

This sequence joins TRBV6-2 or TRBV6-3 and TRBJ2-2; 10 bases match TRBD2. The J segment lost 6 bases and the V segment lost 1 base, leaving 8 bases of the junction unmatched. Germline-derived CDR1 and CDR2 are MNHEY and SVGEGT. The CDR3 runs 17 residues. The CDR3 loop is CASSYWGLAGESGELFF. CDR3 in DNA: TGTGCCAGCAGTTACTGGGGGCTAGCGGGAGAATCCGGGGAGCTGTTTTTT.

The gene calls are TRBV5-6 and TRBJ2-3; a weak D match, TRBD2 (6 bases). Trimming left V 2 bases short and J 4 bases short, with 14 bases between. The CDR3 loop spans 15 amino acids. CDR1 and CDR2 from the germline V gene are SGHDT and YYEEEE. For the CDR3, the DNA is TGTGCCAGCAGCTTTAGGCCCAGGGAGGCAGATACGCAGTATTTT. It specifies CASSFRPREADTQYF.